This entry concerns a single TCR beta chain. This CDR3 spans 15 amino acids. Trimming removed 3 bases at V and 6 bases at J, with 16 bases between. The germline V gene has CDR1 SGHKS and CDR2 YYEKEE (reference sequence). Only in-frame clones appear in the TCRdb table, and some are missing; sequencing was by immunoSEQ multiplex PCR. The sample holds more than 80,000 clones; over 60% are singletons and the top ten take around 6.2%. This specimen comes from a study of blood T cell repertoires in COVID-19. Study as a whole: Sites across the United States, Italy and Spain contributed samples from acute and convalescent COVID-19.

The clonotype was recovered from an elderly man with COVID-19, enrolled during active disease. The sequenced sample consisted of peripheral blood. The V and J genes are TRBV5-5 and TRBJ1-5; the D is unclear. The CDR3 region has the DNA TGTGCCAGCAGCTGGAGCGGTCCCCCAGGTCAGCCCCAGCATTTT. This gives the protein CASSWSGPPGQPQHF.